This T cell receptor beta chain came from a study of blood T cell repertoires in COVID-19. This clone has just a few counts. Profiling relied on immunoSEQ multiplex PCR, and the TCRdb table lists in-frame clones only, not all of them. The repertoire holds 370,000 or so clones, with about four fifths as singletons. Germline V gene sequence: CDR1 SGHKS, CDR2 YYEKEE (reference sequence). The trim removed 0 bases at V and 5 bases at J, leaving 11 bases unmatched. The CDR3 is made up of 16 amino acids. This chain connects TRBV5-5 to TRBJ2-7; 7 bases agree with TRBD1. The material sequenced was peripheral blood. The receptor comes from a human donor with acute or convalescent COVID-19. The donor label of this sample is uncertain. CDR3 residues: CASSLGRGLLADEQYF. The CDR3 DNA reads TGTGCCAGCAGCTTGGGTAGGGGGCTGCTGGCTGACGAGCAGTACTTC.